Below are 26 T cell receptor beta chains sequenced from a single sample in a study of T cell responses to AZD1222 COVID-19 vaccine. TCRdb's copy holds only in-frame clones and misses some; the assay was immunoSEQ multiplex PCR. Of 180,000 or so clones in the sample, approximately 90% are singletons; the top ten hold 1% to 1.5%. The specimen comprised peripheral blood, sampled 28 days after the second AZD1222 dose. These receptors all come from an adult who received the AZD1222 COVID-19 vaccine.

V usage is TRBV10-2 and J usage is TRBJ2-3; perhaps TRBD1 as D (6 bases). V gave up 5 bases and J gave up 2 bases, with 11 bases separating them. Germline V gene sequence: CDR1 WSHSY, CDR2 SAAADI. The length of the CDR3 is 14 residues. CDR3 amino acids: CASSWDTSTDTQYF. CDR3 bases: TGCGCCAGCAGTTGGGACACCTCCACAGATACGCAGTATTTT.

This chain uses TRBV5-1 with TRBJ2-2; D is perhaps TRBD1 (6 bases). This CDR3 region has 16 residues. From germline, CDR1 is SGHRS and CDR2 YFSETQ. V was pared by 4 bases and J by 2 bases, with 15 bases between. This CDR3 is CASSLGHLINTGELFF. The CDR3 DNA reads TGCGCCAGCAGCCTGGGACACCTCATAAACACCGGGGAGCTGTTTTTT. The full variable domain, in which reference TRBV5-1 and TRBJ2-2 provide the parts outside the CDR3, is KAGVTQTPRYLIKTRGQQVTLSCSPISGHRSVSWYQQTPGQGLQFLFEYFSETQRNKGNFPGRFSGRQFSNSRSEMNVSTLELGDSALYLCASSLGHLINTGELFFGEGSRLTVL.

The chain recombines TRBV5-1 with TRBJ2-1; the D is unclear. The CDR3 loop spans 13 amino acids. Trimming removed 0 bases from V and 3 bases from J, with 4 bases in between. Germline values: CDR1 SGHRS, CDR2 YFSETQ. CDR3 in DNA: TGCGCCAGCAGCTTGGGGGGCTACAATGAGCAGTTCTTC. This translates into CASSLGGYNEQFF.

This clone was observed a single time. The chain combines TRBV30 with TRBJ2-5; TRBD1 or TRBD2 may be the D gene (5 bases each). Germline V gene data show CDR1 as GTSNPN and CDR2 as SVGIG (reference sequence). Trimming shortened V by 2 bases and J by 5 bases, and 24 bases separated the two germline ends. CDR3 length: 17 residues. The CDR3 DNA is TGTGCCTGGAGTCCCCGGCCCGGGACCGAGGGTCGGGAGACCCAGTACTTC. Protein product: CAWSPRPGTEGRETQYF.

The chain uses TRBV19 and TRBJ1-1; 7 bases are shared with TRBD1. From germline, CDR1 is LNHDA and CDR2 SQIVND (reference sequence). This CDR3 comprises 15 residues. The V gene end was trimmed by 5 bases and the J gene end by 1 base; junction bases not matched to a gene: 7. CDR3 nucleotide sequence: TGTGCCAGTAGTTCCTACAGGGACAGGAACACTGAAGCTTTCTTT. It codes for CASSSYRDRNTEAFF.

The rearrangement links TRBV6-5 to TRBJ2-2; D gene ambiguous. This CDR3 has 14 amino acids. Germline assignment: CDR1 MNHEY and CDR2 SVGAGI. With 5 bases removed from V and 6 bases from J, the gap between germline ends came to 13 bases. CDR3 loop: CASSRAPSAGELFF. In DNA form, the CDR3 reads TGTGCCAGCAGTCGGGCCCCAAGCGCCGGGGAGCTGTTTTTT.

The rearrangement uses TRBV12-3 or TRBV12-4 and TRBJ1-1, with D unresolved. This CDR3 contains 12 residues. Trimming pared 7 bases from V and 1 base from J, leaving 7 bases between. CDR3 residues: CASTDGNTEAFF. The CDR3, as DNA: TGTGCCAGCACCGACGGGAACACTGAAGCTTTCTTT.

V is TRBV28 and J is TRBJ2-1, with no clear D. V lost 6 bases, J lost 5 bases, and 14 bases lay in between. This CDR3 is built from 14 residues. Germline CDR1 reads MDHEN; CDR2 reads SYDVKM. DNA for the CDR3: TGTGCCAGCAGGCCTGTTAGCAGAAACAATGAGCAGTTCTTC. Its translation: CASRPVSRNNEQFF.

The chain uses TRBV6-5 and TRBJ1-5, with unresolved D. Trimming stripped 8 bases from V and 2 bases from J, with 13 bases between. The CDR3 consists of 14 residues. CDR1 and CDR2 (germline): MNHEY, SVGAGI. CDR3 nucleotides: TGTGCCAGCTCAGTCGGCCAGGGCAATCAGCCCCAGCATTTT. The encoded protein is CASSVGQGNQPQHF.

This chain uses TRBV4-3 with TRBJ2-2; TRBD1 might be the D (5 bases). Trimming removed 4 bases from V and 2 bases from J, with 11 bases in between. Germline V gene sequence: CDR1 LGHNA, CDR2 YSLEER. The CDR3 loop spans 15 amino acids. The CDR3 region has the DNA TGCGCCAGCAGCCCCATAGGGGCTAACACCGGGGAGCTGTTTTTT. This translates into CASSPIGANTGELFF.

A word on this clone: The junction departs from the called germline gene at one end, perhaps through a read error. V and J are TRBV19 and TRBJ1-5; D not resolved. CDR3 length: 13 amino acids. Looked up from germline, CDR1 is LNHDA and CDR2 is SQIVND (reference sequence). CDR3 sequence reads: CASSIDGNRPQHF. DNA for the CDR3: TGTGCCAGTAGTATAGACGGGAATCGGCCCCAGCATTTT.

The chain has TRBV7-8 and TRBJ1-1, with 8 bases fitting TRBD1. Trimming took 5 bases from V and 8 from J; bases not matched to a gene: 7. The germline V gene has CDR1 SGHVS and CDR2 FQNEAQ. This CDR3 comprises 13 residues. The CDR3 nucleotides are TGTGCCAGCAGCCGTGGACAGGGCCTCGAAGCTTTCTTT. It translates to CASSRGQGLEAFF.

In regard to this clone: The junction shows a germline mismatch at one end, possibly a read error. The CDR3 coding sequence is TGTGCCAGCAGCCCCTCCCTCAGAGTCTTC. It is translated as CASSPSLRVF. V is TRBV7-9 and J is TRBJ1-2; unclear D gene. The germline gives CDR1 SEHNR, CDR2 FQNEAQ (reference sequence). The CDR3 covers 10 residues.

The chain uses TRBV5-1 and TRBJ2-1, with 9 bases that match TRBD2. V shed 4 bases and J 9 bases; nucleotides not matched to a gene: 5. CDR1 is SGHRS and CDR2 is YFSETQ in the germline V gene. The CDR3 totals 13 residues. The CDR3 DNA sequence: TGCGCCAGCAGCCAGAGAGCGGGAGGTGAGCAGTTCTTC. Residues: CASSQRAGGEQFF.

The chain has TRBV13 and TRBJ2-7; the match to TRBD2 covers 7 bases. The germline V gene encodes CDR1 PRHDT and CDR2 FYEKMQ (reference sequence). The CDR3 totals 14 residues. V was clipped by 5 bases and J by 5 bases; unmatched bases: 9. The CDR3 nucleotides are TGTGCCAGCAGCGGGGGGGAACAGGTTGACGAGCAGTACTTC. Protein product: CASSGGEQVDEQYF.

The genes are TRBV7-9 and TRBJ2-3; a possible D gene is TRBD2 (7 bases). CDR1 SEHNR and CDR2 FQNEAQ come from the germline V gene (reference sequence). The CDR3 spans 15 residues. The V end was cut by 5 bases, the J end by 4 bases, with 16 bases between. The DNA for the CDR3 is TGTGCCAGCAGCCCCCGGGGGGAGGGGGCAGATACGCAGTATTTT. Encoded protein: CASSPRGEGADTQYF.

This CDR3 is CASSQDRDYGYTF. The DNA of the CDR3 is TGTGCCAGCAGCCAGGACAGAGACTATGGCTACACCTTC. The chain carries TRBV11-2 and TRBJ1-2, with D perhaps TRBD1 (6 bases). The V and J ends lost 5 bases and 3 bases respectively, with 10 bases between them. CDR1 is SGHAT, CDR2 FQNNGV, per germline. The CDR3 has 13 residues.

CDR3 coding DNA: TGTGCCAGTCGGACAGGGTACTCCTACGAGCAGTACTTC. Its translation is CASRTGYSYEQYF. The J gene is TRBJ2-7, the V gene TRBV19; 8 nucleotides line up with TRBD1. The CDR3 is made up of 13 amino acids. Germline assignment: CDR1 LNHDA and CDR2 SQIVND (reference sequence). With 8 bases clipped from V and 0 bases from J, the junction kept 3 bases outside the gene matches.

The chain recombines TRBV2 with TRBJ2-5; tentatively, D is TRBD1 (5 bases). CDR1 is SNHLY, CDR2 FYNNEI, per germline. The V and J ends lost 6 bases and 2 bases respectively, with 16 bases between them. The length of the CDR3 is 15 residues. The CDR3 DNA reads TGTGCCAGCAGGGTAGTGGGTAAGGGGCAAGAGACCCAGTACTTC. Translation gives CASRVVGKGQETQYF. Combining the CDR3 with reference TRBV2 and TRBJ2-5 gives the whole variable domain EPEVTQTPSHQVTQMGQEVILRCVPISNHLYFYWYRQILGQKVEFLVSFYNNEISEKSEIFDDQFSVERPDGSNFTLKIRSTKLEDSAMYFCASRVVGKGQETQYFGPGTRLLVL.

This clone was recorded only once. CDR3 DNA: TGTGCCAGCTCACCCCCGAGCGGAGGCGGGTCCAACGGGGAGCTGTTTTTT. Translated, it gives CASSPPSGGGSNGELFF. V usage is TRBV18 and J usage is TRBJ2-2, with D possibly TRBD2 on 5 matching bases. The CDR3 runs 17 residues. Germline values: CDR1 KGHSH, CDR2 LQKENI. V lost 3 bases and J 7 bases, leaving 21 bases between the germline ends.

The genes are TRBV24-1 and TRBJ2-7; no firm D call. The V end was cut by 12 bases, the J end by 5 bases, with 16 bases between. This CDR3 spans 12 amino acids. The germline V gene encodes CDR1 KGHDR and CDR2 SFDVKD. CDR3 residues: CAAHSGGHEQYF. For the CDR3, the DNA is TGTGCCGCCCACTCGGGCGGCCACGAGCAGTACTTC.

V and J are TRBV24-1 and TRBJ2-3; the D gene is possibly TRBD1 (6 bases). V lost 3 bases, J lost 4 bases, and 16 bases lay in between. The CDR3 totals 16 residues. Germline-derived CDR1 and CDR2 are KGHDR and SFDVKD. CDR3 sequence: CATSDPSAEGADTQYF. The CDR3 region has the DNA TGTGCCACCAGTGATCCAAGCGCCGAGGGGGCAGATACGCAGTATTTT.

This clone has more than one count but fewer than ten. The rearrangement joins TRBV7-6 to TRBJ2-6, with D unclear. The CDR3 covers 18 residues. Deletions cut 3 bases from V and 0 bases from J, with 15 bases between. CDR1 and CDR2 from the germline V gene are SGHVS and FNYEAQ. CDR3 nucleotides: TGTGCCAGCAGCTTGGAGAGTGTCCCCCTCTCTGGGGCCAACGTCCTGACTTTC. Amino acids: CASSLESVPLSGANVLTF.

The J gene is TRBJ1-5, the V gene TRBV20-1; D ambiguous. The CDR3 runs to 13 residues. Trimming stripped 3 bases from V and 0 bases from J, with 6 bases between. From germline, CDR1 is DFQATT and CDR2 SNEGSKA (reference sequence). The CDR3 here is CSASSLSNQPQHF. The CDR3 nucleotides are TGCAGTGCTAGTAGTCTTAGCAATCAGCCCCAGCATTTT.

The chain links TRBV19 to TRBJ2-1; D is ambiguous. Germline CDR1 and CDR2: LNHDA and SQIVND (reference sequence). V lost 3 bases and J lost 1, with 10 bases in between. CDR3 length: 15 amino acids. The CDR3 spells CASSMQLTSYNEQFF. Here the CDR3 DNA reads TGTGCCAGTAGTATGCAGTTGACGTCCTACAATGAGCAGTTCTTC.

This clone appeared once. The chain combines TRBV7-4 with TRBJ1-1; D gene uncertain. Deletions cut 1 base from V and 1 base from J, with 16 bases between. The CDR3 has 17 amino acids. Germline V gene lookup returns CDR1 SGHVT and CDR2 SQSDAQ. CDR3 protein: CASSLGPGEGGNTEAFF. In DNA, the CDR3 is TGTGCCAGCAGCTTAGGCCCCGGGGAGGGCGGGAACACTGAAGCTTTCTTT.